A single sample is the source of the 10 T cell receptor beta chains below, sequenced in a study of cytomegalovirus exposure and HLA in healthy donors. Vbeta (60) and Jbeta (13) primers were used in the PCR. Sequencing was performed with immunoSEQ multiplex PCR; in TCRdb, only in-frame clones are kept and a portion is missing. Of fewer than 140,000 clones detected, less than 85% appear once; the ten largest clones hold about 3.6%. The sample consisted of PBMCs. Every receptor here comes from a man aged 55 to 69 in good health and CMV-seronegative.

This chain joins TRBV4-2 and TRBJ2-1, with 14 bases lining up with TRBD2. Losses at the gene ends were 0 bases for V and 10 bases for J; bases not matched to a gene: 5. The CDR3 is 16 residues long. Per germline, CDR1 LGHNA and CDR2 YNFKEQ. CDR3 nucleotides: TGTGCCAGCAGCCAAGAGACTAGCGGGGGGGCCGGGGAGCAGTTCTTC. Encoded protein: CASSQETSGGAGEQFF.

This chain links TRBV18 with TRBJ2-5, with 8 bases aligning to TRBD2. The CDR3 is 13 amino acids. Looked up from germline, CDR1 is KGHSH and CDR2 is LQKENI. The ends lost 6 bases at V and 5 bases at J; junction bases unmatched: 5. This CDR3 is CASSPQRGETQYF. In DNA form, the CDR3 reads TGTGCCAGCTCCCCCCAGCGGGGGGAGACCCAGTACTTC.

This chain links TRBV18 with TRBJ2-5; TRBD2 might be the D (5 bases). The CDR3 sequence is 14 residues long. V was trimmed by 10 bases and J by 4 bases, leaving 19 bases between them. CDR1 and CDR2 from the germline V gene are KGHSH and LQKENI. The CDR3 reads CATHDPGIGETQYF. The CDR3 DNA follows: TGTGCCACCCATGATCCGGGGATCGGAGAGACCCAGTACTTC.

J is TRBJ2-7 and V is TRBV7-7; 7 bases fit TRBD1. The CDR3 covers 14 residues. Trimming cost V 4 bases and J 6 bases; bases outside gene matches: 9. The germline gives CDR1 SSHAT, CDR2 FNYEAQ (reference sequence). The CDR3 bases are TGTGCCAGCAGCTCTTACCACAGGGGAAGCGAGCAGTACGTC. Translation: CASSSYHRGSEQYV.

The CDR3 DNA reads TGTGCCAGCGGCGGGGGTTTTGTCTATGGCTACACCTTC. Its translation: CASGGGFVYGYTF. V is TRBV6-5 and J is TRBJ1-2, with D possibly TRBD1 on 5 matching bases. Trimming removed 8 bases from V and 4 bases from J, with 14 bases in between. Germline assignment: CDR1 MNHEY and CDR2 SVGAGI. The CDR3 is 13 residues long.

This rearrangement joins TRBV9 to TRBJ1-4; D ambiguous. CDR1 is SGDLS and CDR2 is YYNGEE in the germline V gene. The germline V and J ends were trimmed by 3 bases and 5 bases, with 17 bases remaining between them. This CDR3 has 16 residues. CDR3 sequence (DNA): TGTGCCAGCAGCGCCGGACGGGGTAGGGTAAATGAAAAACTGTTTTTT. Translated: CASSAGRGRVNEKLFF.

A few counts support this clone. This chain links TRBV5-4 with TRBJ2-3, with 7 bases lining up with TRBD2. The CDR3 length is 15 residues. Germline assignment: CDR1 SGHNT and CDR2 YYREEE (reference sequence). The junction had 10 bases not matched to a gene; V was cut back by 5 bases and J by 4 bases. The CDR3 loop reads CASRNRAGSADTQYF. For the CDR3, the DNA is TGTGCCAGCAGGAACCGAGCGGGGAGCGCAGATACGCAGTATTTT.

The chain joins TRBV9 to TRBJ2-7, with TRBD1 matching 8 bases. The germline gives CDR1 SGDLS, CDR2 YYNGEE. The CDR3 spans 15 residues. V shed 0 bases, J shed 0 bases, and the junction held 2 bases outside the gene matches. CDR3 sequence (DNA): TGTGCCAGCAGCGTAGAAACAGGGGGCTCCTACGAGCAGTACGTC. This sequence encodes CASSVETGGSYEQYV.

This clone was observed a few times. The rearrangement uses TRBV5-1 and TRBJ2-5; TRBD1 is a possible D gene (6 bases). CDR1 is SGHRS, CDR2 YFSETQ, per germline. The CDR3 is made up of 11 amino acids. V shed 0 bases and J shed 10 bases, with 7 bases lying between them. The CDR3 DNA follows: TGCGCCAGCAGCTTGGAAGGGGGCCAGTACTTC. This gives the protein CASSLEGGQYF.

The table lists this clone with a count of one. The chain combines TRBV9 with TRBJ2-5; tentative D call: TRBD2 (5 bases). The CDR3 has 14 residues. Germline V lookup: CDR1 SGDLS, CDR2 YYNGEE. Trimming stripped 3 bases from V and 5 bases from J, with 14 bases between. This CDR3 is CASSGSAGGETQYF. CDR3 sequence (DNA): TGTGCCAGCAGCGGGTCAGCCGGCGGGGAGACCCAGTACTTC.